The 8 T cell receptor beta chains presented below share a single source sample, sequenced in a study of blood T cells in healthy people across ages. A sample-barcoded 5' primer and a J-beta primer mix were used in a second PCR of roughly 7 to 11 cycles. Using its own MiXCR run on the 5' RACE reads, TCRdb lists one record per CDR3 protein. The table has 720,000 or so distinct CDR3 sequences, around two fifths seen once. The sample comprised blood. Receptors were obtained from a man aged 80 or over in good health.

J is TRBJ2-5 and V is TRBV18; D is possibly TRBD2 (6 bases). Germline V gene data show CDR1 as KGHSH and CDR2 as LQKENI. The CDR3 has 15 residues. V was shortened by 3 bases and J by 4 bases, with 15 bases between the two germline ends. The CDR3 DNA reads TGTGCCAGCTCACCGATCGGGAGTTTCGGAGAGACCCAGTACTTC. The encoded protein is CASSPIGSFGETQYF.

This clonotype came up a few times. This CDR3 is CSASTASPETQYF. In DNA form, the CDR3 reads TGCAGTGCCAGTACGGCTAGCCCAGAGACCCAGTACTTC. The chain employs TRBV20-1 and TRBJ2-5, with a tentative D call TRBD2 (5 bases). Germline V gene sequence: CDR1 DFQATT, CDR2 SNEGSKA (reference sequence). This CDR3 region has 13 residues. Between the trimmed V and J ends, which lost 6 bases and 4 bases, there was a span of 15 bases.

This clonotype has only a few counts. CDR3 in amino acids: CASSLDGALTDTQYF. The CDR3 coding sequence is TGCGCCAGCAGCTTAGACGGAGCCCTCACAGATACGCAGTATTTT. The chain has TRBV5-1 and TRBJ2-3; D gene ambiguous. This CDR3 contains 15 residues. The germline V gene has CDR1 SGHRS and CDR2 YFSETQ. The V gene lost 2 bases and the J gene lost 2 bases, with 12 bases spanning the gap.

This chain uses TRBV20-1 with TRBJ2-5; TRBD2 aligns across 7 bases. Near its end, the DNA agrees better with TRBJ2-7, so the J call may be wrong. The CDR3 covers 14 residues. CDR1 and CDR2 (germline): DFQATT, SNEGSKA (reference sequence). The DNA of the CDR3 is TGCAGTGCTAGGCCCCTTGGGGGGGGATACGAGCAGTACTTC. As protein: CSARPLGGGYEQYF.

The rearrangement joins TRBV5-1 to TRBJ2-1; 8 bases are shared with TRBD1. V shed 4 bases, J shed 9 bases, and the junction held 9 bases outside the gene matches. The CDR3 length is 14 residues. Germline V lookup: CDR1 SGHRS, CDR2 YFSETQ. The CDR3 protein is CASSNGQGQGEQFF. In DNA form, the CDR3 reads TGCGCCAGCAGCAACGGACAGGGTCAGGGTGAGCAGTTCTTC.

The V and J genes are TRBV10-3 and TRBJ2-7; a weak D match, TRBD1 (5 bases). Trimming removed 6 bases at V and 2 bases at J, with 5 bases between. Germline V gives CDR1 ENHRY, CDR2 SYGVKD. This CDR3 has 11 residues. CDR3 residues: CAIRTAYEQYF. In DNA form, the CDR3 reads TGTGCCATCAGGACAGCCTACGAGCAGTACTTC.

The chain has TRBV9 and TRBJ2-5, with D possibly TRBD2 on 6 matching bases. V gave up 2 bases and J gave up 2 bases, with 13 bases separating them. Germline values: CDR1 SGDLS, CDR2 YYNGEE. CDR3 length equals 15 residues. The CDR3 here is CASSVYSGVQETQYF. In nucleotides, the CDR3 is TGTGCCAGCAGCGTTTATTCGGGGGTTCAAGAGACCCAGTACTTC.

This clonotype was observed many times. This sequence joins TRBV29-1 and TRBJ2-1; no clear D. Germline CDR1 reads SQVTM; CDR2 reads ANQGSEA. The CDR3 consists of 12 residues. Trimming shortened V by 4 bases and J by 8 bases, and 12 bases separated the two germline ends. This CDR3 is CSVAHLRDEQFF. The CDR3 DNA follows: TGCAGCGTTGCCCATTTACGGGATGAGCAGTTCTTC.